This T cell receptor (beta chain) was identified during a study of tumor-infiltrating lymphocytes in primary liver carcinoma (dated by TCRdb to 2016 to 2017). Broadly, across the study: Four or five patients with histopathologically diagnosed primary liver carcinoma underwent surgical resection in China between late 2015 and 2016. For each liver tumor, the study sampled five regions along with adjacent normal tissue and blood, and applied TCRbeta repertoire sequencing, expression microarrays and whole-exome sequencing. Each sample produced roughly 3.65 to 8 million productive TCRbeta reads, and read depth showed no significant difference between tissue types. Hepatocellular carcinoma (four) or combined HCC and intrahepatic cholangiocarcinoma (one) was present in the five patients, who were three men and two women aged 30 to 69 years. Repertoires from technical replicates were highly reproducible, with mean shared-clone rates roughly 0.87 and correlation coefficients above 0.98. The five patients had tumors of stage T1-T3 N0M0, with maximum diameters ranging from 4.2 to 10 cm. A total of roughly 35 specimens from 5 patients, comprising some 25 tumor regions, 5 adjacent noncancerous liver tissues and 5 peripheral blood samples, were covered by TCRbeta repertoire sequencing. Broad study findings and their caveats: The study included only four to six patients, and the authors note findings should be validated in a larger study. Compared with blood, tumors had a significantly larger share of the repertoire taken up by the top 250 clones (p = 0.039). Because only the TCR beta chain was sequenced and unpaired alpha chains were not captured, true repertoire diversity is likely underestimated. Consistent with antigen-driven expansion, pairs of tumor regions showed higher repertoire overlap (mean about 36%) than either tumor-adjacent pairs (about 17%) or tumor-blood pairs (approximately 15%). Comparison of CD4+ and CD8+ T cell repertoires was precluded by the use of bulk unsorted samples.

Using a constant-region primer and ProtoScript II reverse transcriptase, TCRbeta-specific cDNA was reverse-transcribed from 500 ng total RNA. The TCRbeta libraries were prepared through three rounds of nested multiplex PCR following a slightly modified ARM-PCR procedure. Multiplex TRBV1-TRBV30 forward primers and a Cbeta reverse primer were used in the first two PCR rounds, each of which was run for around 10 cycles. Sample barcodes and Illumina adapters were attached in a final 25-cycle PCR using Deep VentR polymerase. Before sequencing, amplicons of 200-500 bp were gel-purified using a QIAquick gel extraction kit. TCRbeta amplicons were sequenced on an Illumina HiSeq 2500 with 250-bp paired-end reads. Turning to the authors' computational methods: Trimmomatic v0.33 was used to quality-trim the reads, and FLASH v1.2.11 was used to merge paired reads so that full CDR3 sequences could be recovered. V, D and J germline segments were assigned to the rearranged TCRbeta sequences using MiGEC v1.2.1b. VDJtools v1.0.0 computed clonotype statistics and Shannon-Wiener diversity indices. Except for diversity analysis, only each sample's 250 most abundant clonotypes were used in subsequent analyses to reduce sampling bias. Starting from the raw public reads, TCRdb applied fastp trimming at Q25, assembled clones with MiXCR and retained in-frame beta chains. Each entry is one CDR3 protein sequence, shown with its most common DNA and genes. The V and J calls follow TCRdb's processing rather than the paper's. The sample table lists approximately 330,000 distinct CDR3 sequences, approximately 64% of them with a count of one. Under 8.5% of the sample belongs to the ten largest clones.

TRIzol reagent was used to extract blood RNA from unsorted whole blood, while the DNeasy Blood & Tissue kit provided the germline DNA. At the time of sampling, the patients were treatment-naive and had chronic HBV infection. About 3.7 milliliters of peripheral blood were collected into K2EDTA tubes before surgery. Per the germline V gene, LGHNA is the CDR1 and YNFKEQ is the CDR2. CDR3 length: 18 amino acids, cysteine to phenylalanine. The read is trimmed to its CDR3 DNA, 54 bases read in frame from base 1. Germline trimming: 2 bases from V, 7 bases from J; junction bases outside gene matches: 10. On this clonotype: Which antigen it targets is not known. No quality values exist for individual bases; no much larger clone is one base distant.

What was sequenced was peripheral blood. This clonotype was sampled from a middle-aged man with primary liver carcinoma and hepatitis B virus infection. Recombination linked TRBV4-2 to TRBJ2-1; TRBD2 matches 14 bases in the middle. The CDR3 reads as follows: CASSQQPPGLAGVNEQFF. The nucleotide sequence is given as TGTGCCAGCAGCCAACAACCGCCGGGACTAGCGGGAGTGAATGAGCAGTTCTTC.